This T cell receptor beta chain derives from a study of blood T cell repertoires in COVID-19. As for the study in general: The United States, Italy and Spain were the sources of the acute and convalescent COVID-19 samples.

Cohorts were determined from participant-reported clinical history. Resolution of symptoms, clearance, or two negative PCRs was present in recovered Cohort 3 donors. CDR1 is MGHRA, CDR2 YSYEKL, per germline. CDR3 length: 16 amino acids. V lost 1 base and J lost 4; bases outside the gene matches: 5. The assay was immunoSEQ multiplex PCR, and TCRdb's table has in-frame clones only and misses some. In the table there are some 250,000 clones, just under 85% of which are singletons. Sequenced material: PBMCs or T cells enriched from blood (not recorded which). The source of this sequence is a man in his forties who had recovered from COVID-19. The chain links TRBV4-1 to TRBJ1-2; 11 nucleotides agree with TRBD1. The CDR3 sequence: CASSQGRDRGIYGYTF. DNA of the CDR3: TGCGCCAGCAGCCAAGGCAGGGACAGGGGGATCTATGGCTACACCTTC.